The next 16 T cell receptor beta chains were all read from a single sample in a study of T cells in Graves' hyperthyroidism and ophthalmopathy. There were TCR beta CDR3 regions amplified from RNA transcripts. The study used the HTBI primer set for a first-round RT-PCR of the TCR CDR3. One entry per CDR3 protein results from TCRdb running MiXCR on the multiplex PCR reads. The data hold about 380,000 distinct CDR3 sequences, with roughly 18% observed a single time. Sequenced input: blood. The receptor source for this set is a man in his late teens or twenties with Graves' ophthalmopathy.

In this sample, this clonotype turned up many times. This chain uses TRBV2 with TRBJ2-7; maybe TRBD1 (6 bases). This CDR3 region has 13 residues. Trimming removed 7 bases at V and 2 bases at J, with 12 bases between. CDR1 and CDR2 (germline): SNHLY, FYNNEI. The CDR3 spells CASKRTDTYEQYF. The CDR3 region has the DNA TGTGCCAGCAAGAGGACAGATACCTACGAGCAGTACTTC.

The gene calls are TRBV19 and TRBJ1-2; 7 bases fit TRBD1. The J segment lost 5 bases and the V segment lost 10 bases, leaving 13 bases of the junction unmatched. This CDR3 is built from 14 residues. Germline CDR1 and CDR2: LNHDA and SQIVND (reference sequence). As DNA, the CDR3 is TGTGCCACTCAAGCGGGACAGAAAACTTATGGCTACACCTTC. This encodes CATQAGQKTYGYTF.

This clonotype was observed many times. V gene TRBV6-1 combines with J gene TRBJ1-3; 8 nucleotides agree with TRBD1. CDR3 length: 16 residues. With V trimmed by 5 bases and J by 2 bases, 8 bases remained unmatched. CDR1 and CDR2 (germline): MNHNS, SASEGT. The CDR3 DNA reads as TGTGCCAGCAGTCGAACGCCGGACAGGGCTGGAAACACCATATATTTT. Amino acid sequence: CASSRTPDRAGNTIYF.

This clonotype came up a few times. V and J are TRBV15 and TRBJ1-6; D unresolved. Trimming cost V 10 bases and J 7 bases, with 14 bases left between them. Per the germline V gene, CDR1 is LNHNV and CDR2 is YYDKDF (reference sequence). This CDR3 comprises 13 residues. As DNA, the CDR3 is TGTGCCATCGTTGGCGAGGGAAATTCACCCCTCCACTTT. Translation gives CAIVGEGNSPLHF.

In this sample, this clonotype turned up many times. The rearrangement joins TRBV12-3 or TRBV12-4 to TRBJ2-3, with D perhaps matching TRBD2 (6 bases). Trimming removed 10 bases at V and 0 bases at J, with 14 bases between. The CDR3 has 14 residues. The chain's CDR3 is CAISRGTSTDTQYF. The CDR3 bases are TGTGCCATTTCCCGGGGGACTAGCACAGATACGCAGTATTTT.

The chain couples TRBV27 to TRBJ2-2; D may be TRBD2 (7 bases). Germline V lookup: CDR1 MNHEY, CDR2 SMNVEV (reference sequence). The CDR3 is made up of 16 amino acids. Trimming left V 0 bases short and J 3 bases short, with 11 bases between. The CDR3 DNA sequence: TGTGCCAGCAGTTTATCGGGGGGGGCCTACACCGGGGAGCTGTTTTTT. Protein: CASSLSGGAYTGELFF.

The chain uses TRBV6-1 and TRBJ2-1, with 10 bases fitting TRBD2. The germline gives CDR1 MNHNS, CDR2 SASEGT. This CDR3 has 15 amino acids. Losses at the gene ends were 6 bases for V and 4 bases for J; bases not matched to a gene: 6. The CDR3 sequence: CASSALAGAYNEQFF. Here the CDR3 DNA reads TGTGCCAGCAGCGCCCTAGCGGGGGCTTACAATGAGCAGTTCTTC.

This chain links TRBV15 with TRBJ1-4; D uncertain. Trimming left V 3 bases short and J 3 bases short, with 5 bases between. CDR1 and CDR2 (germline): LNHNV, YYDKDF (reference sequence). The CDR3 consists of 13 residues. Written as DNA, the CDR3 is TGTGCCACCAGCAGTAGGGCTAATGAAAAACTGTTTTTT. This sequence encodes CATSSRANEKLFF.

This clonotype occurred a few times. This could be a read error, since a much larger clone is one nucleotide away. J is TRBJ2-3 and V is TRBV18; TRBD2 agrees at 8 bases. The CDR3 is made up of 13 amino acids. The germline V gene has CDR1 KGHSH and CDR2 LQKENI. V was pared by 5 bases and J by 4 bases, with 2 bases of the junction left unmatched. The CDR3 sequence is CASSTTSADTQYF. The CDR3 DNA reads TGTGCCAGCTCAACGACTAGCGCAGATACGCAGTATTTT. The variable domain in full, with the rest retrieved from reference TRBV18 and TRBJ2-3, is NAGVMQNPRHLVRRRGQEARLRCSPMKGHSHVYWYRQLPEEGLKFMVYLQKENIIDESGMPKERFSAEFPKEGPSILRIQQVVRGDSAAYFCASSTTSADTQYFGPGTRLTVL.

This clonotype was observed at least ten times. This chain connects TRBV6-1 to TRBJ2-3; D possibly corresponds to TRBD2 (6 bases). CDR3 length equals 15 residues. Deletions cut 6 bases from V and 0 bases from J, with 13 bases between. CDR1 is MNHNS, CDR2 SASEGT, per germline. CDR3 protein: CASRGPGTSTDTQYF. The DNA for the CDR3 is TGTGCCAGCAGGGGACCGGGGACTAGCACAGATACGCAGTATTTT.

This clonotype was seen only a few times. The chain has TRBV24-1 and TRBJ1-2, with D perhaps TRBD1 (6 bases). Trimming left V 7 bases short and J 7 bases short, with 15 bases between. The CDR3 has 13 amino acids. Per the germline V gene, CDR1 is KGHDR and CDR2 is SFDVKD. The CDR3 DNA follows: TGTGCCACCAGAGCGACAGGTTTTAGTGGCTACACCTTC. Translating it yields CATRATGFSGYTF.

Comments on this clonotype: Relative to the germline gene, one junction end is altered; a read error may explain this. The genes are TRBV29-1 and TRBJ1-2; 9 bases are shared with TRBD1. This CDR3 contains 13 residues. The V gene's germline CDR1 is SQVTM and CDR2 ANQGSEA. Here the CDR3 DNA reads TGCGGCGTTTCCCAGGACAGGGGATATGGCTACACCTTC. It specifies CGVSQDRGYGYTF.

This clonotype was observed many times. The V gene is TRBV6-5, the J gene TRBJ2-7; unclear D gene. The length of the CDR3 is 13 residues. Germline assignment: CDR1 MNHEY and CDR2 SVGAGI. Trimming removed 2 bases from V and 1 base from J, with 6 bases in between. CDR3 DNA sequence: TGTGCCAGCAGTTACCGGATGTCCTACGAGCAGTACTTC. The encoded protein is CASSYRMSYEQYF.

This clonotype came up many times. This chain uses TRBV6-1 with TRBJ2-7; 9 bases line up with TRBD1. After removal of 8 bases from V and 3 bases from J, the junction contained 5 bases not matched to a gene. CDR3 length equals 13 residues. Germline CDR1 MNHNS, CDR2 SASEGT. The CDR3 sequence: CASDRDRDYEQYF. The CDR3 DNA is TGTGCCAGCGATCGGGACAGGGACTACGAGCAGTACTTC.

This clonotype was recorded many times. The rearrangement uses TRBV7-2 and TRBJ2-2; D is possibly TRBD2 (6 bases). Germline values: CDR1 SGHTA, CDR2 FQGNSA. The CDR3 sequence is 16 residues long. V was trimmed by 5 bases and J by 8 bases, leaving 21 bases between them. The CDR3 sequence is CASSPSPSWSGGELFF. As DNA, the CDR3 is TGTGCCAGCAGCCCATCTCCTAGCTGGAGCGGGGGGGAGCTGTTTTTT.

The J gene is TRBJ2-7, the V gene TRBV3-1; D ambiguous. The CDR3 is made up of 15 amino acids. Trimming removed 1 base from V and 5 bases from J, with 15 bases in between. Germline V gene data show CDR1 as LGHDT and CDR2 as YNNKEL (reference sequence). Here the CDR3 reads CASSQVGILNHEQYF. The CDR3 coding sequence is TGTGCCAGCAGCCAAGTGGGAATCTTGAACCACGAGCAGTACTTC.